This TCR beta chain was recovered during a study of blood T cells in healthy people across ages. Whole-study results and caveats: Estimates based on one million T cells were treated as lower bounds. Both higher diversity and more naive CD4+ cells marked long-lived donors when set against aged donors.

Each sample gave at least 6.5 million isolated PBMCs. Through a sample-barcoded 5' primer and a J-beta primer mix, a second PCR was run for about 6 to 11 cycles. One entry per CDR3 protein results from TCRdb running MiXCR on the 5' RACE reads. Altogether around 900,000 distinct CDR3 sequences are present, around 54% being singletons, with the ten largest covering about 20%. Germline CDR1 is DFQATT and CDR2 is SNEGSKA (reference sequence). The CDR3 is made up of 14 amino acids. J gave up 7 bases and V 6 bases, and 10 bases lay outside the gene matches. For this clonotype: Its matching antigen is unknown.

This chain uses TRBV20-1 with TRBJ2-1; 9 bases agree with TRBD2. Sequencing input: blood. The source of this sequence is a woman aged 60-70 years in good health. The CDR3 region has the DNA TGCAGTGCCATCAGCGGGAGGAGGAGGAATGAGCAGTTCTTC. This sequence encodes CSAISGRRRNEQFF.